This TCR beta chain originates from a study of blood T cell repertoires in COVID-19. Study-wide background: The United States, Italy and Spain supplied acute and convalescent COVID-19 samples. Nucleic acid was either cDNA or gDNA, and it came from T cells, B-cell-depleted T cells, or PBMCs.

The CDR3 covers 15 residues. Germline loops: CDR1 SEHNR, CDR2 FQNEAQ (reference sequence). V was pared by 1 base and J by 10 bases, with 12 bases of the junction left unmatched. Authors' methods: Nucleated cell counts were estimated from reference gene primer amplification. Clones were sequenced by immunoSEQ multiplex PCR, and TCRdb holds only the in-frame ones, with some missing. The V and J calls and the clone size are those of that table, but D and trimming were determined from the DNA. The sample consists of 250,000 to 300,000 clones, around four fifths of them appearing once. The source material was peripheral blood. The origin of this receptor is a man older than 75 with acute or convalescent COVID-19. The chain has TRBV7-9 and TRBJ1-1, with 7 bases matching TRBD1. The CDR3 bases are TGTGCCAGCAGCTTAGACCTCTTAGGACAGGAAGGAGCTTTCTTT. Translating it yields CASSLDLLGQEGAFF.